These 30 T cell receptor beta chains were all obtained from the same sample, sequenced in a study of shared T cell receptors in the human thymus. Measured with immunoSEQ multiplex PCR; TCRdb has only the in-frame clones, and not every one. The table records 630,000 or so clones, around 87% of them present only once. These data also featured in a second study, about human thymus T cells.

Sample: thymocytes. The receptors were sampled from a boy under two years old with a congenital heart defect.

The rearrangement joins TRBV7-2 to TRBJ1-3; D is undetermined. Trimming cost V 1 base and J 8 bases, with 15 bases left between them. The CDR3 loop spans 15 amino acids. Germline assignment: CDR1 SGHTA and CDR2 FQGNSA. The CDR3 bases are TGTGCCAGCAGCTTAGAGTTTGCCCCCGGGGACACCATATATTTT. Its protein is CASSLEFAPGDTIYF.

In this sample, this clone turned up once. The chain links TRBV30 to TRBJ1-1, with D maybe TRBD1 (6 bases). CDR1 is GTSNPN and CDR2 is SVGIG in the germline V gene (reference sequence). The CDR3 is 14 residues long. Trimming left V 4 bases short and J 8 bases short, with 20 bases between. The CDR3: CAWKQENREREAFF. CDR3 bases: TGTGCCTGGAAACAAGAAAACAGGGAAAGAGAAGCTTTCTTT.

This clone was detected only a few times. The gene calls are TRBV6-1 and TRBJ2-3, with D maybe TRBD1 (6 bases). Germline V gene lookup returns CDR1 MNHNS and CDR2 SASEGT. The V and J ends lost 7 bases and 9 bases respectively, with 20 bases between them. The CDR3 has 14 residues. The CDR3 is CASTGGSRTSTQYF. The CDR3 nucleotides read TGTGCCAGCACTGGGGGCTCCCGGACAAGCACGCAGTATTTT.

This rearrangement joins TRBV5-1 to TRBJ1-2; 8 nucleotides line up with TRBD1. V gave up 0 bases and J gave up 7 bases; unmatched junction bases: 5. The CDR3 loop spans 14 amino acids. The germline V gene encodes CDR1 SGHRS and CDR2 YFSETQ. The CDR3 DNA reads TGCGCCAGCAGCTTGGGGGGGACAGGAGTTGGCTACACCTTC. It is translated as CASSLGGTGVGYTF.

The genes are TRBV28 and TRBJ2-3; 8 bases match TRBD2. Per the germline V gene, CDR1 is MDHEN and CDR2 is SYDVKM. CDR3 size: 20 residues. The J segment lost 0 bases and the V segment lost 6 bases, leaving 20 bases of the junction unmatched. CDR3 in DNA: TGTGCCAGCAGGCAACTCCGACCCAGCGGGAGTACGACTAGCACAGATACGCAGTATTTT. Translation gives CASRQLRPSGSTTSTDTQYF.

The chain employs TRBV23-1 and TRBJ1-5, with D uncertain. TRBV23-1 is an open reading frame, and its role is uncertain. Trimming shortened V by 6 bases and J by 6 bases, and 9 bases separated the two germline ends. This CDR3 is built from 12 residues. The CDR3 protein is CASRCYRQPQHF. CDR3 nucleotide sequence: TGCGCCAGCAGGTGTTATCGTCAGCCCCAGCATTTT.

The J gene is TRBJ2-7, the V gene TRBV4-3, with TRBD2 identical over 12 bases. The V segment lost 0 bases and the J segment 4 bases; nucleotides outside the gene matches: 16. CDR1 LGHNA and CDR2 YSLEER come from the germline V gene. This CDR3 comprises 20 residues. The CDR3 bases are TGCGCCAGCAGCCAAGATATACGGCTAGCGGGAGGGCCAGTGGGTTACGAGCAGTACTTC. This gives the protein CASSQDIRLAGGPVGYEQYF.

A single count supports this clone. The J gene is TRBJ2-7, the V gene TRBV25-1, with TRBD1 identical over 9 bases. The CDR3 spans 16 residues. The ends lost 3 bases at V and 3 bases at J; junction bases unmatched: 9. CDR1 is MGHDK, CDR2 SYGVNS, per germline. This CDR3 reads CASSEGWTGEDYEQYF. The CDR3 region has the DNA TGTGCCAGCAGTGAGGGTTGGACAGGGGAAGACTACGAGCAGTACTTC.

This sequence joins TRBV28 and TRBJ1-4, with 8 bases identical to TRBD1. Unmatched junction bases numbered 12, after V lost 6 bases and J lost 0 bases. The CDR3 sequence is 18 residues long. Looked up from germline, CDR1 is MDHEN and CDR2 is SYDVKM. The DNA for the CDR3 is TGTGCCAGCAGAAAGAAAGGACAGGGAAGTGCAACTAATGAAAAACTGTTTTTT. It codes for CASRKKGQGSATNEKLFF.

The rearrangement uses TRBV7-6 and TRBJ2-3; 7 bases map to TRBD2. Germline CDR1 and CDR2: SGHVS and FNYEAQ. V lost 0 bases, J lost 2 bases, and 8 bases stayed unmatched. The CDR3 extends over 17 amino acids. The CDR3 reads CASSLAPSREITDTQYF. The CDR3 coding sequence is TGTGCCAGCAGCTTAGCGCCCTCGCGGGAGATCACAGATACGCAGTATTTT.

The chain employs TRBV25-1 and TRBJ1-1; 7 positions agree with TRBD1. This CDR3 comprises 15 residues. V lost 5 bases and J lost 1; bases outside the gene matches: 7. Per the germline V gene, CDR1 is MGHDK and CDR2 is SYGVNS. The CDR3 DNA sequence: TGTGCCAGCAGTAATTCCGGGACAGCGAACACTGAAGCTTTCTTT. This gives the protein CASSNSGTANTEAFF.

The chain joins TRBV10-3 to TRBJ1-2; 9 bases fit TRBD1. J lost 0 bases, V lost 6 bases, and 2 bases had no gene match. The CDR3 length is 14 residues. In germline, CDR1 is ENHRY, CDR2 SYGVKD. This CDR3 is CAIRRQGANYGYTF. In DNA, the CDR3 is TGTGCCATCAGGAGACAGGGGGCTAACTATGGCTACACCTTC.

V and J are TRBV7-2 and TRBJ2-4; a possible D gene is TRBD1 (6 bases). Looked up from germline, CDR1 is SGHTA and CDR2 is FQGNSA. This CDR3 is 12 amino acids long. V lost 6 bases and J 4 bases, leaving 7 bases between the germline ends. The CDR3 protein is CASRGQKNIQYF. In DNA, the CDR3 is TGTGCCAGCAGAGGACAGAAAAACATTCAGTACTTC.

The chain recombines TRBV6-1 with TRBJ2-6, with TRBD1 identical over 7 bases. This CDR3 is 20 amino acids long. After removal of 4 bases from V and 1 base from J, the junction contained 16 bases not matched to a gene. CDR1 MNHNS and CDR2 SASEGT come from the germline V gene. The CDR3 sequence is CASSGTGSAIPRSGANVLTF. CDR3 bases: TGTGCCAGCAGTGGGACAGGTTCGGCGATTCCTCGTTCTGGGGCCAACGTCCTGACTTTC.

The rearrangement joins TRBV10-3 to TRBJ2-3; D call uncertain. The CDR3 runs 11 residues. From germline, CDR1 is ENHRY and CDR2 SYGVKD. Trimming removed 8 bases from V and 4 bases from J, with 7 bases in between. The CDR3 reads CAICGADTQYF. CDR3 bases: TGTGCCATCTGTGGCGCAGATACGCAGTATTTT.

DNA of the CDR3: TGCGCCAGCAGCTTGGGTGCGACTGACTCGAACACTGAAGCTTTCTTT. Protein: CASSLGATDSNTEAFF. The rearrangement uses TRBV5-1 and TRBJ1-1, with D unresolved. The V gene lost 0 bases and the J gene lost 1 base, with 13 bases spanning the gap. The CDR3 is 16 amino acids. The germline V gene has CDR1 SGHRS and CDR2 YFSETQ.

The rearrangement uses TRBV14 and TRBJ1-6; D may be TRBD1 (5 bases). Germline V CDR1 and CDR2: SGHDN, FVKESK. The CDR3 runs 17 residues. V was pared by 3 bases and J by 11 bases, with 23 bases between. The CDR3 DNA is TGTGCCAGCAGCCACCCCGTGCCGGGCAGGGAGGTAACACCCCTCCACTTT. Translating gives CASSHPVPGREVTPLHF.

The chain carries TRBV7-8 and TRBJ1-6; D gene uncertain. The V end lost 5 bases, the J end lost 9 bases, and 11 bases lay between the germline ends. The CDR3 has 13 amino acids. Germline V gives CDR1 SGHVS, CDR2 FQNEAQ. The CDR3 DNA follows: TGTGCCAGCAGCCCAACCGAGGCTTCACCCCTCCACTTT. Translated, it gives CASSPTEASPLHF.

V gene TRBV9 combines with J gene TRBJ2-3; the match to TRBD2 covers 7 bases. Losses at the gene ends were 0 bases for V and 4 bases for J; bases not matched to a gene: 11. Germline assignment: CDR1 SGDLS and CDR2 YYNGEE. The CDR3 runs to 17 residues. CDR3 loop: CASSVVESGGEADTQYF. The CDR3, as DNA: TGTGCCAGCAGCGTAGTAGAGTCGGGAGGTGAGGCAGATACGCAGTATTTT.

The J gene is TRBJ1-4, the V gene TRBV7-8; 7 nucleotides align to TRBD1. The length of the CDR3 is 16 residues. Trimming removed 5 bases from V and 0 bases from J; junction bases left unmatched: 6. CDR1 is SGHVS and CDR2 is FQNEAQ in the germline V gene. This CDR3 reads CASSPRQGATNEKLFF. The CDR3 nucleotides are TGTGCCAGCAGCCCTAGACAGGGCGCAACTAATGAAAAACTGTTTTTT.

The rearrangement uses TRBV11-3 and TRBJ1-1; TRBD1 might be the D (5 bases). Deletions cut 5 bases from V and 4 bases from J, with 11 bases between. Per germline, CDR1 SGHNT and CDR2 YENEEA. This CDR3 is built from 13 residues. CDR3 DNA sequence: TGTGCCAGCAGCCCAGGGATGGCCACTGAAGCTTTCTTT. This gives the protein CASSPGMATEAFF.

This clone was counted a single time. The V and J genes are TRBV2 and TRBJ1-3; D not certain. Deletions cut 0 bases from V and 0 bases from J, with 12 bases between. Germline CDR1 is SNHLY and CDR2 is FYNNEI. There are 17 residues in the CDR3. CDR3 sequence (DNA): TGTGCCAGCAGTGAAGCTCTATCGAGGTACTCTGGAAACACCATATATTTT. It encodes CASSEALSRYSGNTIYF. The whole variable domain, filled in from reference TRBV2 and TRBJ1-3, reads EPEVTQTPSHQVTQMGQEVILRCVPISNHLYFYWYRQILGQKVEFLVSFYNNEISEKSEIFDDQFSVERPDGSNFTLKIRSTKLEDSAMYFCASSEALSRYSGNTIYFGEGSWLTVV.

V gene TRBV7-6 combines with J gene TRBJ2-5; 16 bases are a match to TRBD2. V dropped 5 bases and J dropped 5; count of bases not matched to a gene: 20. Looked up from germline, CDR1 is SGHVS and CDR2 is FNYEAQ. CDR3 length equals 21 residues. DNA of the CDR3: TGTGCCAGCAGCCCCCCCCCGGGACTAGCGGGGGGGCTAGAATGGGAGGAGACCCAGTACTTC. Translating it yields CASSPPPGLAGGLEWEETQYF.

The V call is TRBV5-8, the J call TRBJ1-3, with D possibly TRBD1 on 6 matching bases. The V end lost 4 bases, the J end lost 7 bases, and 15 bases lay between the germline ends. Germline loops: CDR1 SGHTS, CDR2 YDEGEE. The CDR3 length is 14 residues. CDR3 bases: TGTGCCAGCAGCCGAAGGACAGTCCGCAACACCATATATTTT. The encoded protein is CASSRRTVRNTIYF.

CDR3: CASSYYSGTSYEQYF. In DNA form, the CDR3 reads TGTGCCAGCAGTTATTATAGCGGGACCTCCTACGAGCAGTACTTC. The chain joins TRBV6-5 to TRBJ2-7, with 8 bases lining up with TRBD2. The germline V gene has CDR1 MNHEY and CDR2 SVGAGI. V trimming: 3 bases; J trimming: 0 bases; junction bases outside the gene matches: 4. CDR3 length: 15 residues.

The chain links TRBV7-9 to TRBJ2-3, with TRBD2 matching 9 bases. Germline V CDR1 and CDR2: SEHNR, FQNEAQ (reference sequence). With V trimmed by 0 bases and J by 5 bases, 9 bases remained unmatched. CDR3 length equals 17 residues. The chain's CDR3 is CASSLALRSSGEDTQYF. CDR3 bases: TGTGCCAGCAGCTTAGCGCTTCGGTCTAGCGGGGAAGATACGCAGTATTTT.

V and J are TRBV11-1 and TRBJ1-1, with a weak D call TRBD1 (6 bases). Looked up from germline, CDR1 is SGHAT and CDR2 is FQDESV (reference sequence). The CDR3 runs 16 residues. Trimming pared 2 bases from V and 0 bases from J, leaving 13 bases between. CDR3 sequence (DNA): TGTGCCAGCAGCTTAACCCGGACAGATCTGAACACTGAAGCTTTCTTT. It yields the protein CASSLTRTDLNTEAFF.

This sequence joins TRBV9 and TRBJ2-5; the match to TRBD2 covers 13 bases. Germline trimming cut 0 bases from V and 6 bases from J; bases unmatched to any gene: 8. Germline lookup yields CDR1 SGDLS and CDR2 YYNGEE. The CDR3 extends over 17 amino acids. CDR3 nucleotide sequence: TGTGCCAGCAGCGTAGTATCAGGACTAGCGGGAGTACAGACCCAGTACTTC. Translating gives CASSVVSGLAGVQTQYF.

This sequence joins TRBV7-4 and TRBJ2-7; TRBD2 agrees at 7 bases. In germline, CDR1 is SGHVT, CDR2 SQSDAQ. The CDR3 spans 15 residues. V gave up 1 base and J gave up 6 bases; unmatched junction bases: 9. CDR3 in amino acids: CASSLDAGAASEQYF. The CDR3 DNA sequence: TGTGCCAGCAGCTTAGATGCGGGAGCCGCGAGCGAGCAGTACTTC.

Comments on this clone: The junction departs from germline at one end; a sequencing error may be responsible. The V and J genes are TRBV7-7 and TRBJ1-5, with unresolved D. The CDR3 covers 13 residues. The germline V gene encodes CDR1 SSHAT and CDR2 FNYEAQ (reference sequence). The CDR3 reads CASSLVEFRPQHF. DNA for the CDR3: TGTGCTAGCAGCTTAGTGGAGTTTCGGCCCCAGCATTTT.